The next 2 T cell receptor beta chains were all read from a single sample in a study of CD8+ T cells in alopecia areata. Reverse transcription of extracted RNA yielded cDNA, which provided the sequencing template. The data were produced by immunoSEQ multiplex PCR, yet TCRdb's version contains in-frame clones alone and is incomplete. The sample lists roughly 180,000 clones; roughly 59% were seen once. The source was CD4+ T cells sorted from blood, collected at week 0. The receptors were sampled from a human donor with alopecia areata.

This rearrangement joins TRBV10-1 to TRBJ2-7; 9 nucleotides align to TRBD1. The V segment lost 5 bases and the J segment 2 bases; nucleotides outside the gene matches: 7. The CDR3 length is 15 residues. Germline V gene data show CDR1 as WNHNN and CDR2 as SYGVQD (reference sequence). CDR3 protein: CASSRDRDLPYEQYF. The CDR3 DNA reads as TGCGCCAGCAGTCGGGACAGGGACCTTCCCTACGAGCAGTACTTC.

The J gene is TRBJ2-5, the V gene TRBV7-2, with D maybe TRBD2 (6 bases). The CDR3 has 15 amino acids. Trimming stripped 1 base from V and 2 bases from J, with 11 bases between. Germline CDR1 and CDR2: SGHTA and FQGNSA. The CDR3 nucleotides read TGTGCCAGCAGCTTAGGCGGGATAGGGCAAGAGACCCAGTACTTC. This encodes CASSLGGIGQETQYF.